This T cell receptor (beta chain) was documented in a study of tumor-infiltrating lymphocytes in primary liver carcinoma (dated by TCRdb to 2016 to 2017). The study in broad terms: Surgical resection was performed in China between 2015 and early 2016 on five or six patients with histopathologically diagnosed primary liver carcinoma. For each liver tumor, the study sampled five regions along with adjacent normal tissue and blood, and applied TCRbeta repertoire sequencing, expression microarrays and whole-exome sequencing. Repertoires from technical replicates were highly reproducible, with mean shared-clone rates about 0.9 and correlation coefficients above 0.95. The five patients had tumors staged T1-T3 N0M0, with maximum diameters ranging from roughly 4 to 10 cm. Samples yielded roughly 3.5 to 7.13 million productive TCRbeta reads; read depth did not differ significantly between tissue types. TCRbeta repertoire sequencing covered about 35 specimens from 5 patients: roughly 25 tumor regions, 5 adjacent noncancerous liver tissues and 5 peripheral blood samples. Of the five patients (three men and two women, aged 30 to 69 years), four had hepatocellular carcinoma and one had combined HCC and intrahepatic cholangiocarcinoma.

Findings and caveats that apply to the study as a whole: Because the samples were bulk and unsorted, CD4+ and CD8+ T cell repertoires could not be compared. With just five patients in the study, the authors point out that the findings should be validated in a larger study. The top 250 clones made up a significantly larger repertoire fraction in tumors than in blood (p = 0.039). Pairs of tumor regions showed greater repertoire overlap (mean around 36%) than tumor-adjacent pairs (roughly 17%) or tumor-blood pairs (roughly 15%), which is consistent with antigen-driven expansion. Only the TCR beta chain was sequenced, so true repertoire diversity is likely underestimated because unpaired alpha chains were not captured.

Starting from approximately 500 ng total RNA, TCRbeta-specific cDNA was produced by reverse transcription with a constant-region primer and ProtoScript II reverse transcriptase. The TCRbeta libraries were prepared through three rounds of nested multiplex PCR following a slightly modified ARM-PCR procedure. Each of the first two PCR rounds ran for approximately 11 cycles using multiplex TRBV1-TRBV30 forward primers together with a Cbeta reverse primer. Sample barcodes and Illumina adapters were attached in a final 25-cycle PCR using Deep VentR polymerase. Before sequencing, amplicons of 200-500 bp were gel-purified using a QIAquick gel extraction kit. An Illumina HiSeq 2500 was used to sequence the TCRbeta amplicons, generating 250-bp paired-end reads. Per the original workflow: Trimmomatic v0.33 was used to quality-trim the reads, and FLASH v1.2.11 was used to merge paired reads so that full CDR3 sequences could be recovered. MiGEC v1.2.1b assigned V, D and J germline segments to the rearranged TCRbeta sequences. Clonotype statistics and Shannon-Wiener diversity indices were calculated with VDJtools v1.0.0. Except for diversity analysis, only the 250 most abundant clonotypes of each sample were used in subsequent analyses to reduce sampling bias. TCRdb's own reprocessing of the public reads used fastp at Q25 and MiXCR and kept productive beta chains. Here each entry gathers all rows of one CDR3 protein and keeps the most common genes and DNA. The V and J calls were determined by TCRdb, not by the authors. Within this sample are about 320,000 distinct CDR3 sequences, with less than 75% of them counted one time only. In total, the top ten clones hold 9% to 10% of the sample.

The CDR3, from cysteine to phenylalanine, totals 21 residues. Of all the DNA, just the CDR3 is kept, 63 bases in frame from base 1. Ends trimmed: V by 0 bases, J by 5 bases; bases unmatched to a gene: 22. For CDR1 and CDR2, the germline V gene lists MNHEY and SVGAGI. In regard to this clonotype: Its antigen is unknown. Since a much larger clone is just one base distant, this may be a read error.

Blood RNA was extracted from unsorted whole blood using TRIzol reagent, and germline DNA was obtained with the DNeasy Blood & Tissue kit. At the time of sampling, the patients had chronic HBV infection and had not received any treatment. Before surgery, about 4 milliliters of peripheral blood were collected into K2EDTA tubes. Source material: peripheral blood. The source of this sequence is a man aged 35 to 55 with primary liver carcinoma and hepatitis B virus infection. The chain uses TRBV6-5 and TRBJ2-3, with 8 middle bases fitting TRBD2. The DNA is TGTGCCAGCAGTTACTCCCATCAGCTATCCGGGACTAGTTGGGGGGAAGATACGCAGTATTTT. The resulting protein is CASSYSHQLSGTSWGEDTQYF.